A selection of T cell receptor beta chains follows, all from one sample in a study of patients and donors after allogeneic stem cell transplantation. TCRdb itself ran the RT-PCR reads through MiXCR, one entry per CDR3 protein. The table has under 30,000 distinct CDR3 sequences, 8.1% seen once; the top ten hold about 44%. The sample taken for sequencing was blood, either unsorted or a sorted T cell fraction (not recorded which). The receptors derive from a human donor who was either an allogeneic HSCT recipient or a stem cell or donor lymphocyte infusion donor (not recorded which). It is not recorded whose cells these are; they may come from a transplant donor. CDR3s include the opening cysteine and the closing phenylalanine or tryptophan. Fields, in order: J gene, V gene, CDR3 protein.

J gene: TRBJ1-5; V gene: TRBV7-2; CDR3 protein: CASSLEGISNQPQHF
J gene: TRBJ2-5; V gene: TRBV4-2; CDR3 protein: CASSQDRTGGVETQYF
J gene: TRBJ2-7; V gene: TRBV27; CDR3 protein: CASSLQRGEQYF
J gene: TRBJ2-2; V gene: TRBV7-2; CDR3 protein: CASSLMAGAITGELFF
J gene: TRBJ1-6; V gene: TRBV21-1; CDR3 protein: CASSATGLGSPLHF
J gene: TRBJ1-1; V gene: TRBV7-9; CDR3 protein: CASSREGQPNTEAFF
J gene: TRBJ2-5; V gene: TRBV5-1; CDR3 protein: CASSLWASGIGETQYF
J gene: TRBJ2-2; V gene: TRBV7-7; CDR3 protein: CASSSGQGAGELFF
J gene: TRBJ2-3; V gene: TRBV9; CDR3 protein: CASSPPGLTDTQYF
J gene: TRBJ1-2; V gene: TRBV5-5; CDR3 protein: CASSLAGVAGYTF
J gene: TRBJ1-5; V gene: TRBV28; CDR3 protein: CASPPTGGTGRPNQPQHF
J gene: TRBJ1-1; V gene: TRBV7-3; CDR3 protein: CASSLMAGPGKAFF
J gene: TRBJ2-7; V gene: TRBV7-9; CDR3 protein: CASSSGVGGGSYEQYF
J gene: TRBJ2-3; V gene: TRBV5-4; CDR3 protein: CASSRLGLAGSTDTQYF
J gene: TRBJ1-1; V gene: TRBV18; CDR3 protein: CASSPGTGSTNTEAFF